Below are 27 T cell receptor beta chains sequenced from a single sample in a study of blood T cell repertoires in COVID-19 (dated by TCRdb to the early 2020s). Library preparation employed the immunoSEQ multiplex PCR assay. Not all clones reach the TCRdb copy of this immuneACCESS table, which keeps in-frame sequences only. Checked studies attribute under half of the gap to unresolved V genes and leave the rest unexplained. The sample includes more than 90,000 clones, with roughly 80% observed a single time. Roughly 7.9% of the sample rests with the top ten. Input material: peripheral blood. These receptors all stem from a man in his sixties or seventies with acute or convalescent COVID-19.

This clone turned up a few times. The V gene is TRBV6-2 or TRBV6-3, the J gene TRBJ1-5; D gene uncertain. The CDR3 length is 13 residues. CDR1 and CDR2 (germline): MNHEY, SVGEGT. Deletions cut 4 bases from V and 3 bases from J, with 7 bases between. CDR3 sequence (DNA): TGTGCCAGCAGTTGGAGGAACAATCAGCCCCAGCATTTT. Amino acids: CASSWRNNQPQHF.

The chain links TRBV7-9 to TRBJ1-2; TRBD1 might be the D (6 bases). The V gene's germline CDR1 is SEHNR and CDR2 FQNEAQ (reference sequence). V was pared by 1 base and J by 12 bases, with 15 bases between. The CDR3 has 13 residues. DNA for the CDR3: TGTGCCAGCAGCTTAGAAGGACAGTCTCCTCACACCTTC. Residues: CASSLEGQSPHTF.

The chain carries TRBV6-6 and TRBJ2-7; TRBD2 matches 8 bases. The ends lost 7 bases at V and 4 bases at J; junction bases unmatched: 6. Germline V gene lookup returns CDR1 MNHNY and CDR2 SVGAGI (reference sequence). The CDR3 has 13 residues. CDR3 amino acids: CASTDGGAYEQYF. The CDR3 DNA sequence: TGTGCCAGCACCGACGGGGGGGCTTACGAGCAGTACTTC.

In its sample, this clone was seen once. V gene TRBV3-1 (or the pseudogene TRBV3-2) combines with J gene TRBJ2-2, with D perhaps matching TRBD2 (5 bases). Trimming left V 1 base short and J 7 bases short, with 13 bases between. This CDR3 has 15 residues. Germline V lookup: CDR1 LGHDT, CDR2 YNNKEL (reference sequence). Written as DNA, the CDR3 is TGTGCCAGCAGCCAAGGGACGGGCGGGCGCGGGGAGCTGTTTTTT. Amino acids: CASSQGTGGRGELFF.

The rearrangement joins TRBV5-1 to TRBJ1-4; TRBD1 agrees at 9 bases. With 4 bases clipped from V and 5 bases from J, the junction kept 6 bases outside the gene matches. CDR3 length: 15 amino acids. Germline assignment: CDR1 SGHRS and CDR2 YFSETQ. The CDR3 spells CASSLTDRGNEKLFF. DNA of the CDR3: TGCGCCAGCAGCCTCACGGACAGGGGCAATGAAAAACTGTTTTTT.

This clone appeared a few times. This chain joins TRBV30 and TRBJ2-4; D gene unclear. The V and J ends lost 3 bases and 7 bases respectively, with 10 bases between them. From germline, CDR1 is GTSNPN and CDR2 SVGIG (reference sequence). There are 12 residues in the CDR3. The CDR3 sequence is CAWSHRSNIQYF. The CDR3 nucleotides are TGTGCCTGGAGCCATCGGAGTAACATTCAGTACTTC.

This clone came up a few times. The chain employs TRBV6-5 and TRBJ1-5, with D uncertain. The germline V gene encodes CDR1 MNHEY and CDR2 SVGAGI. There are 15 residues in the CDR3. With 2 bases removed from V and 7 bases from J, the gap between germline ends came to 15 bases. Written as DNA, the CDR3 is TGTGCCAGCAGTTACCCAACCAGGTTACGACAGCCCCAGCATTTT. Translation: CASSYPTRLRQPQHF.

This clone was detected only once. Other DNA sequences of this sample code for an identical CDR3. V gene TRBV12-3 or TRBV12-4 combines with J gene TRBJ1-1; possible D gene TRBD1, 5 bases. V was pared by 3 bases and J by 5 bases, with 10 bases between. The CDR3 totals 13 residues. CDR3 DNA sequence: TGTGCCAGCAGTTTGGGGGGAGGGACTGAAGCTTTCTTT. Protein product: CASSLGGGTEAFF.

This chain uses TRBV5-1 with TRBJ2-7; 14 bases are shared with TRBD2. The J segment lost 0 bases and the V segment lost 4 bases, leaving 9 bases of the junction unmatched. CDR3 size: 18 residues. CDR1 and CDR2 (germline): SGHRS, YFSETQ. The CDR3 loop is CASSLRTSGGSSSYEQYF. The CDR3 nucleotides are TGCGCCAGCAGCCTCCGGACTAGCGGGGGGTCCAGCTCCTACGAGCAGTACTTC.

In this sample, this clone turned up a few times. The chain is built from TRBV3-1 (or the pseudogene TRBV3-2) and TRBJ2-7; D unresolved. V shed 2 bases and J shed 6 bases, with 5 bases lying between them. This CDR3 region has 11 residues. The germline CDR1 and CDR2 sequences are LGHDT and YNNKEL (reference sequence). CDR3 sequence (DNA): TGTGCCAGCAGCCAATCTCGCGAGCAGTACTTC. Protein product: CASSQSREQYF.

The chain employs TRBV19 and TRBJ1-2; 8 bases are shared with TRBD1. Germline V CDR1 and CDR2: LNHDA, SQIVND (reference sequence). The CDR3 runs to 14 residues. DNA of the CDR3: TGTGCTACACGATCCGTCCAGGACAGGGCTGGCTACACCTTC. Translated, it gives CATRSVQDRAGYTF.

In its sample, this clone was seen once. This chain links TRBV9 with TRBJ2-2; D is unresolved. The germline V gene has CDR1 SGDLS and CDR2 YYNGEE. The CDR3 spans 14 residues. The V end lost 0 bases, the J end lost 6 bases, and 9 bases lay between the germline ends. CDR3: CASSVDSRSGELFF. CDR3 bases: TGTGCCAGCAGCGTAGATTCTCGGTCCGGGGAGCTGTTTTTT.

This chain links TRBV5-1 with TRBJ1-6, with D maybe TRBD1 (5 bases). V was clipped by 2 bases and J by 5 bases, with 11 bases between them. Germline V gene data show CDR1 as SGHRS and CDR2 as YFSETQ. This CDR3 region has 15 residues. CDR3 DNA: TGCGCCAGCAGCTTTGGAGGGACCGATAATTCACCCCTCCACTTT. Residues: CASSFGGTDNSPLHF. The full variable domain, rest sourced from reference TRBV5-1 and TRBJ1-6, is KAGVTQTPRYLIKTRGQQVTLSCSPISGHRSVSWYQQTPGQGLQFLFEYFSETQRNKGNFPGRFSGRQFSNSRSEMNVSTLELGDSALYLCASSFGGTDNSPLHFGNGTRLTVT.

The chain carries TRBV28 and TRBJ1-1; no firm D call. The germline CDR1 and CDR2 sequences are MDHEN and SYDVKM. V was cut by 6 bases and J by 8 bases, with 16 bases left in between. CDR3 length equals 13 residues. In DNA form, the CDR3 reads TGTGCCAGCAGATTCCCTGCGGGAGGGGAAGCTTTCTTT. It codes for CASRFPAGGEAFF.

The V and J genes are TRBV15 and TRBJ1-3; no firm D call. This CDR3 is built from 13 residues. Between the trimmed V and J ends, which lost 0 bases and 7 bases, there was a span of 7 bases. The germline V gene has CDR1 LNHNV and CDR2 YYDKDF (reference sequence). Written as DNA, the CDR3 is TGTGCCACCAGCAGAGAGTCCGGGAACACCATATATTTT. Protein sequence: CATSRESGNTIYF.

The V gene is TRBV5-1, the J gene TRBJ2-3; 9 bases agree with TRBD1. This CDR3 is 14 amino acids long. Germline V CDR1 and CDR2: SGHRS, YFSETQ. Trimming at V came to 4 bases and at J to 5 bases, leaving 5 bases not matched to a gene. Here the CDR3 reads CASSPRTGEDTQYF. The CDR3 bases are TGCGCCAGCAGCCCCCGGACAGGGGAAGATACGCAGTATTTT.

The chain recombines TRBV5-8 with TRBJ2-2, with 10 bases lining up with TRBD1. Germline-derived CDR1 and CDR2 are SGHTS and YDEGEE. The CDR3 loop spans 17 amino acids. Trimming took 2 bases from V and 7 from J; bases not matched to a gene: 11. This chain's CDR3 is CASSLFTGTGEVGELFF. Written as DNA, the CDR3 is TGTGCCAGCAGCTTATTCACCGGGACAGGGGAAGTCGGGGAGCTGTTTTTT.

The chain joins TRBV7-8 to TRBJ2-7, with 9 bases matching TRBD1. CDR1 is SGHVS and CDR2 is FQNEAQ in the germline V gene. With 4 bases clipped from V and 1 base from J, the junction kept 8 bases outside the gene matches. This CDR3 is 16 amino acids long. The CDR3 sequence: CASSSRQGVISYEQYF. The CDR3 coding sequence is TGTGCCAGCAGCTCCCGACAGGGGGTGATATCCTACGAGCAGTACTTC.

The chain joins TRBV5-1 to TRBJ1-6; D is undetermined. The V end lost 0 bases, the J end lost 10 bases, and 14 bases lay between the germline ends. This CDR3 region has 15 residues. Germline CDR1 SGHRS, CDR2 YFSETQ. CDR3 amino acids: CASSLAGGALSPLHF. The CDR3 nucleotides are TGCGCCAGCAGCTTGGCTGGCGGAGCTTTGTCACCCCTCCACTTT.

The chain couples TRBV5-1 to TRBJ2-5; the D gene is possibly TRBD1 (6 bases). V was trimmed by 0 bases and J by 1 base, leaving 7 bases between them. CDR3 length: 14 amino acids. CDR1 and CDR2 from the germline V gene are SGHRS and YFSETQ. CDR3 nucleotide sequence: TGCGCCAGCAGCTTGGCGGACAGCCAAGAGACCCAGTACTTC. It is translated as CASSLADSQETQYF.

This sequence joins TRBV5-6 and TRBJ1-5; TRBD1 aligns across 7 bases. The CDR3 runs 14 residues. Germline CDR1 and CDR2: SGHDT and YYEEEE. Trimming cost V 1 base and J 11 bases; bases outside gene matches: 9. CDR3: CASSLMGQTLTQHF. For the CDR3, the DNA is TGTGCCAGCAGCTTGATGGGACAGACTCTGACCCAGCATTTT.

The rearrangement links TRBV6-2 or TRBV6-3 to TRBJ1-2; D call uncertain. Trimming took off 2 bases at V and 5 bases at J, with 6 bases between the two ends. CDR3 length: 12 amino acids. The germline V gene encodes CDR1 MNHEY and CDR2 SVGEGT. In DNA form, the CDR3 reads TGTGCCAGCAGTTACGGCCCATATGGCTACACCTTC. This gives the protein CASSYGPYGYTF.

The rearrangement links TRBV5-1 to TRBJ2-7; tentative D call: TRBD1 (6 bases). Germline values: CDR1 SGHRS, CDR2 YFSETQ. The V and J ends lost 4 bases and 3 bases respectively, with 11 bases between them. CDR3 length: 13 residues. The CDR3 coding sequence is TGCGCCAGCAGCCTCCTGGACAGCTACGAGCAGTACTTC. It is translated as CASSLLDSYEQYF.

On this clone itself: This sample also contains other DNA sequences that code for the same CDR3. The chain carries TRBV3-1 (or the pseudogene TRBV3-2) and TRBJ2-7; TRBD2 is a possible D gene (6 bases). Germline V lookup: CDR1 LGHDT, CDR2 YNNKEL (reference sequence). The CDR3 contains 15 residues. V shed 10 bases and J shed 3 bases, with 22 bases lying between them. CDR3 region: CATEGRGGAIYEQYF. The CDR3, as DNA: TGTGCCACCGAGGGTCGGGGCGGGGCTATCTACGAGCAGTACTTC.

The gene calls are TRBV28 and TRBJ2-3, with 7 positions matching TRBD2. Per the germline V gene, CDR1 is MDHEN and CDR2 is SYDVKM. This CDR3 has 18 amino acids. After removal of 2 bases from V and 0 bases from J, the junction contained 11 bases not matched to a gene. Written as DNA, the CDR3 is TGTGCCAGCAGTTTAGGCTCCGCGGGAGTGGGAAGCACAGATACGCAGTATTTT. This sequence encodes CASSLGSAGVGSTDTQYF.

The chain couples TRBV5-1 to TRBJ1-2, with TRBD1 as a possible D gene (5 bases). This CDR3 contains 20 residues. V lost 1 base and J lost 0, with 25 bases in between. Germline lookup yields CDR1 SGHRS and CDR2 YFSETQ. The CDR3 DNA is TGCGCCAGCAGCTTGACGCTTAGTGGCAGGGCCGTACAAGCTAACTATGGCTACACCTTC. Its protein product is CASSLTLSGRAVQANYGYTF.

The chain combines TRBV3-1 (or the pseudogene TRBV3-2) with TRBJ1-2, with TRBD1 matching over 7 bases. Germline V lookup: CDR1 LGHDT, CDR2 YNNKEL (reference sequence). This CDR3 is 14 amino acids long. Trimming removed 2 bases from V and 5 bases from J; junction bases left unmatched: 5. The CDR3 spells CASSQYRGAYGYTF. The CDR3 bases are TGTGCCAGCAGCCAATACAGGGGAGCGTATGGCTACACCTTC.